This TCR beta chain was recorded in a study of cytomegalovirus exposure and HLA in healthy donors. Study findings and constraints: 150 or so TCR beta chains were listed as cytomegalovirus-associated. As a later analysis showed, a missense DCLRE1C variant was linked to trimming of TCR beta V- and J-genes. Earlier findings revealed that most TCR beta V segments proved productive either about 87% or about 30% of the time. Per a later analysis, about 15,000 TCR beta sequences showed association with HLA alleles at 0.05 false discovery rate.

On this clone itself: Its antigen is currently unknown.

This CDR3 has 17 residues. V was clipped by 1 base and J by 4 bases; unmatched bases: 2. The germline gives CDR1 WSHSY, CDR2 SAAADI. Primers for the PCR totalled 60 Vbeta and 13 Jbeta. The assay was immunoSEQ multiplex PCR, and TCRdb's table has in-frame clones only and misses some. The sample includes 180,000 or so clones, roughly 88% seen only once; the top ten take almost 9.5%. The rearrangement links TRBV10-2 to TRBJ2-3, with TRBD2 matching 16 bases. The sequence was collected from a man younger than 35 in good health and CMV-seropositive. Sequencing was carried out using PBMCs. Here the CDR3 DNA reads TGCGCCAGCAGTGAGTGGGGACTAGCGGGGGGGTCAGATACGCAGTATTTT. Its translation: CASSEWGLAGGSDTQYF.